This T cell receptor (beta chain) was identified in a study of shared clonotypes between healthy human individuals. Study as a whole: With ages of 18 to 49, the donors were a couple of women and a few men.

Assay runs were performed at deep level. Sequencing was performed with immunoSEQ multiplex PCR; in TCRdb, only in-frame clones are kept and a portion is missing. The repertoire holds about 670,000 clones, with 55% to 75% as singletons. A remark on this clone: Its antigen is not identified.

Study observations and caveats: About 5% of naive CD4 clonotypes were shared across a handful of donors.

CD4+ cell separation produced CD45RA+ naive and CD45RA-negative memory subsets. From germline, CDR1 is SGHTS and CDR2 YDEGEE. With V trimmed by 2 bases and J by 7 bases, 13 bases remained unmatched. The CDR3 is 16 amino acids. This chain joins TRBV5-8 and TRBJ2-3, with 7 bases matching TRBD2. The sequenced sample consisted of memory CD4+ T cells sorted from blood. The subset denotes: CD45RA-negative fraction. This TCR was recovered from a woman aged 30 to 39 in good health. This chain's CDR3 is CASSFRLAEGINTQYF. The DNA for the CDR3 is TGTGCCAGCAGCTTTAGGCTAGCGGAAGGTATAAATACGCAGTATTTT.